The clone carrying this T cell receptor beta chain came up a few times. Its antigen is still unknown. Attachment of unique molecular identifiers to individual cDNA molecules was performed in the library. TCRdb re-analysed the RACE reads in MiXCR, keeping a single row per CDR3 protein. Of about 90,000 distinct CDR3 sequences in the sample, roughly a tenth were seen once. The data were obtained in a study of human T cells and chemical hapten exposure. Findings and caveats of the study: Expanded TCRs clustered into significantly more large CDR3 similarity groups than controls, the analysis revealed. A positive correlation with patch test score was found for PT1 expanded TCR counts.

Time point denoted: patch test 1, 2 weeks after DPC sensitization. Treatment reported: therapeutic diphenylcyclopropenone sensitization with weekly scalp DPC. Between the trimmed V and J ends, which lost 3 bases and 4 bases, there was a span of 11 bases. The CDR3 totals 14 residues. This material consisted of whole blood, taken in connection with sensitization to the hapten diphenylcyclopropenone (DPC). The chain has TRBV12-3 or TRBV12-4 and TRBJ2-3; tentatively, D is TRBD1 (6 bases). The origin of this receptor is a middle-aged man with alopecia areata. Some clones in this sample may be carry-over from other donors' samples. The CDR3 DNA is TGTGCCAGCAGTTTGGTCAGGGGATCAGATACGCAGTATTTT. This gives the protein CASSLVRGSDTQYF.